Described below is a single T cell receptor beta chain sequence and its context. Its antigen is as yet unknown. The data originate from a study of CD8+ T cells in alopecia areata. Broader study findings: Administration of tofacitinib significantly diminished scalp clonality and expanded CD8+ clones within the top 100.

Documented treatment: oral pan-JAK inhibitor, 5-10 mg twice daily. Peripheral blood samples and lesional scalp punch biopsies were obtained from alopecia areata patients. Reverse transcribed after extraction, RNA yielded cDNA as the sequencing template. Profiled with immunoSEQ multiplex PCR; TCRdb holds only in-frame clones, not every one. The sample records around 100,000 clones, about 59% being singletons. V lost 11 bases and J 7 bases, leaving 15 bases between the germline ends. CDR3 length: 12 amino acids. Germline CDR1 is SEHNR and CDR2 is FQNEAQ (reference sequence). J is TRBJ1-5 and V is TRBV7-9; perhaps TRBD1 as D (5 bases). This material consisted of CD8+ T cells sorted from blood, taken at week 24, from a patient treated with tofacitinib. The sequence came from a human donor with alopecia areata. CDR3 sequence: CAGQGWGQPQHF. CDR3 sequence (DNA): TGTGCCGGCCAGGGTTGGGGGCAGCCCCAGCATTTT. The full variable domain, with the rest looked up from reference TRBV7-9 and TRBJ1-5, is DTGVSQNPRHKITKRGQNVTFRCDPISEHNRLYWYRQTLGQGPEFLTYFQNEAQLEKSRLLSDRFSAERPKGSFSTLEIQRTEQGDSAMYLCAGQGWGQPQHFGDGTRLSIL.